This T cell receptor beta chain originates from a study of T cell responses to AZD1222 COVID-19 vaccine. As to this clone: As yet, its antigen is unknown.

The CDR3 consists of 15 residues. V lost 0 bases to trimming and J lost 5 bases, with 13 bases between them. In germline, CDR1 is SNHLY, CDR2 FYNNEI. Whole-study findings and limits: The donor cohort was predominantly white British with a female majority, and clonal diversity may have been underestimated.

TCRdb keeps only in-frame clones here, not all; method: immunoSEQ multiplex PCR. This table has around 270,000 clones, 90% to 95% appearing once. The chain is built from TRBV2 and TRBJ1-2; D gene ambiguous. The receptor's source is an adult who received the AZD1222 COVID-19 vaccine. The sequenced sample was peripheral blood, obtained 28 days after the second AZD1222 dose. The CDR3 nucleotides are TGTGCCAGCAGTGAAGCGGAAGACCGCTTGTATGGCTACACCTTC. Amino acids: CASSEAEDRLYGYTF.